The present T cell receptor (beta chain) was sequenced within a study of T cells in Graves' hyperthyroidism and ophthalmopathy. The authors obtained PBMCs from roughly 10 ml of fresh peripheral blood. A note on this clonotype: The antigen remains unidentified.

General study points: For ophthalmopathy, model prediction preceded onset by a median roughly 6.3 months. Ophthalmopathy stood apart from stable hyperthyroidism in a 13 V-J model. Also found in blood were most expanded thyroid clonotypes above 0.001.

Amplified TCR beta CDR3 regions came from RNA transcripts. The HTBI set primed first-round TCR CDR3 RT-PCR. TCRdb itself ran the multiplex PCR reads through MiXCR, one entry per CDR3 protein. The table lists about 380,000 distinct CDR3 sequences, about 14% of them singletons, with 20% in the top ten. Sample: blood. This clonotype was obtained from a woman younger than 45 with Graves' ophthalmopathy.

CDR3 sequence (DNA): TGTGCCAACCGGGAGGGGGTCCAAGAGACCCAGTACTTC. It encodes CANREGVQETQYF. The chain joins TRBV14 to TRBJ2-5, with 8 nucleotides matching TRBD2. The CDR3 extends over 13 amino acids. Germline CDR1 reads SGHDN; CDR2 reads FVKESK. Trimming cost V 10 bases and J 1 base; bases outside gene matches: 5.